This T cell receptor (beta chain) was profiled in a study of blood T cell repertoires in COVID-19. Study-wide context: Samples came from the United States, Italy and Spain, spanning acute and convalescent COVID-19. Nucleic acid was either cDNA or gDNA, and it came from T cells, B-cell-depleted T cells, or PBMCs.

The V gene's germline CDR1 is GTSNPN and CDR2 SVGIG (reference sequence). Trimming removed 3 bases at V and 8 bases at J, with 20 bases between. This CDR3 is 15 amino acids long. As processed by the authors: Nucleated cell number was recorded as an estimate derived from reference gene primer amplification. Only in-frame clones appear in the TCRdb table, and some are missing; sequencing was by immunoSEQ multiplex PCR. V and J calls and clone size are given by that table; D and trimming were obtained from the DNA. The table has about 280,000 clones, about nine tenths seen once; the top ten hold over 8%.

This sequence originates from a man aged 35 to 55 with active or convalescent COVID-19. Sequencing used peripheral blood. V is TRBV30 and J is TRBJ2-1, with a possible D match to TRBD2 (6 bases). CDR3 sequence reads: CAWSIPGLSLDEQFF. The CDR3 coding sequence is TGTGCCTGGAGCATTCCGGGACTGTCCCTCGATGAGCAGTTCTTC.